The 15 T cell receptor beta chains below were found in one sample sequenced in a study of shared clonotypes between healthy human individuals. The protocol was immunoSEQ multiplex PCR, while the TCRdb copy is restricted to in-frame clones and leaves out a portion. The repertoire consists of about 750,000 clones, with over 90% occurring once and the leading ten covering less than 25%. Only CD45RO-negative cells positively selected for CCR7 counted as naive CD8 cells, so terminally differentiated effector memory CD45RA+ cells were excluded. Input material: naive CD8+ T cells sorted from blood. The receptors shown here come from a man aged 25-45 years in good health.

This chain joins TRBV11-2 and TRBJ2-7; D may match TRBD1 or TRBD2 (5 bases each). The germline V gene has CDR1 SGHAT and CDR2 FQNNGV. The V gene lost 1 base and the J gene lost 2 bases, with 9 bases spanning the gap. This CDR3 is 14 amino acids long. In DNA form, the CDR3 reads TGTGCCAGCAGCTTAGGACCGGGGCCCTACGAGCAGTACTTC. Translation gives CASSLGPGPYEQYF.

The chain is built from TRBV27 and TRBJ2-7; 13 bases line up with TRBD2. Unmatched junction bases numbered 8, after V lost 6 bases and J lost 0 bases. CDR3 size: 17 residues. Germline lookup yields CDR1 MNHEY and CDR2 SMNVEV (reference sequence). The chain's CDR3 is CASSLLAGGGYSYEQYF. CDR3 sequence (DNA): TGTGCCAGCAGCCTACTAGCGGGAGGGGGGTACTCCTACGAGCAGTACTTC.

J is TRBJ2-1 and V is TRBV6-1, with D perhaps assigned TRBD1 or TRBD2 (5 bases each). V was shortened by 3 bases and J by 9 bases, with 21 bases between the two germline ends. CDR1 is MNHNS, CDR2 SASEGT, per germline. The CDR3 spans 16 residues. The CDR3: CASSDPPTGALVEQFF. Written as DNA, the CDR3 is TGTGCCAGCAGTGACCCTCCTACCGGGGCCCTGGTTGAGCAGTTCTTC.

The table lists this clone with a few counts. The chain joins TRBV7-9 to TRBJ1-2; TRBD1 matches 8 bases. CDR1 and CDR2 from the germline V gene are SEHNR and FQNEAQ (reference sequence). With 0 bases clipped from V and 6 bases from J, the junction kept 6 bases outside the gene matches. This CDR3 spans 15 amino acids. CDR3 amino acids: CASSLAGQDRNGYTF. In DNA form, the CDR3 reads TGTGCCAGCAGCTTAGCGGGACAGGATCGTAATGGCTACACCTTC.

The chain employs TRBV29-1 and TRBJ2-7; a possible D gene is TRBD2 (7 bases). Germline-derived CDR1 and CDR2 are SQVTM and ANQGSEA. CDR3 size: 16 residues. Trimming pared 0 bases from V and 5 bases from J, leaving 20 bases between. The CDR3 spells CSVEDADGGANHEQYF. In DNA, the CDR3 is TGCAGCGTTGAAGATGCAGATGGGGGGGCTAACCACGAGCAGTACTTC.

CDR3: CASSLSQASYNEQFF. In nucleotides, the CDR3 is TGTGCCAGCAGCTTATCACAGGCCTCCTACAATGAGCAGTTCTTC. This sequence joins TRBV7-3 and TRBJ2-1, with TRBD1 as a possible D gene (5 bases). Germline V lookup: CDR1 SGHTA, CDR2 FQGTGA. V lost 2 bases, J lost 0 bases, and 8 bases lay in between. The CDR3 is 15 amino acids.

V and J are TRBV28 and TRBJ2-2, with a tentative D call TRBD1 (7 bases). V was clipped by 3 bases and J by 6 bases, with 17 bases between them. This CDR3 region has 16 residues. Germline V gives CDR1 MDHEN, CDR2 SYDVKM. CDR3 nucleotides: TGTGCCAGCAGTTTGAGGGAGACAGGGAGGTCCGGGGAGCTGTTTTTT. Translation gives CASSLRETGRSGELFF. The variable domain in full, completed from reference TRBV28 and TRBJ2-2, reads DVKVTQSSRYLVKRTGEKVFLECVQDMDHENMFWYRQDPGLGLRLIYFSYDVKMKEKGDIPEGYSVSREKKERFSLILESASTNQTSMYLCASSLRETGRSGELFFGEGSRLTVL.

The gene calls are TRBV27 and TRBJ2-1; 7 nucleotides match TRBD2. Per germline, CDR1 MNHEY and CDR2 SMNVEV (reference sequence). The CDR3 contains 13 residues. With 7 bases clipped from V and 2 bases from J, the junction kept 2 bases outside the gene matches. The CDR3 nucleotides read TGTGCCAGCACTGGACTAGCCTACAATGAGCAGTTCTTC. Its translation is CASTGLAYNEQFF.

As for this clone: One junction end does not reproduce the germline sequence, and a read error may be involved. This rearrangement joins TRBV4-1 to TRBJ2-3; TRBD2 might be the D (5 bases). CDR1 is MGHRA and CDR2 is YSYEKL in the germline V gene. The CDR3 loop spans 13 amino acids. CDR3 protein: CASSPPSTDTQYF. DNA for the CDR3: TGCGCCAGCAGTCCTCCTAGCACGGATACGCAGTATTTT.

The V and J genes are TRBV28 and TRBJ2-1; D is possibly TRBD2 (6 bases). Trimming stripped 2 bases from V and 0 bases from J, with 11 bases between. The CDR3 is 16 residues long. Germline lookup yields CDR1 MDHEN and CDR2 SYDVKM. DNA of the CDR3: TGTGCCAGCAGTTTAAGCGACGGGAGCTCCTACAATGAGCAGTTCTTC. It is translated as CASSLSDGSSYNEQFF.

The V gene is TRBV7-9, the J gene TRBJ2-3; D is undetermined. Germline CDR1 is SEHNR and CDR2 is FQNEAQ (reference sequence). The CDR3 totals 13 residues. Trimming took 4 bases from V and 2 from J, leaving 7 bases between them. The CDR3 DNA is TGTGCCAGCAGCTCCTCTTACACAGATACGCAGTATTTT. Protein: CASSSSYTDTQYF.

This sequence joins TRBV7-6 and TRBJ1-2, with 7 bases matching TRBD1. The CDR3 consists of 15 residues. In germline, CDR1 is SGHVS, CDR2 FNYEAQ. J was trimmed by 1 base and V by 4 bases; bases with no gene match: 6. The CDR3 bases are TGTGCCAGCAGCTCGAGACAGGGCGTTAACTATGGCTACACCTTC. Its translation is CASSSRQGVNYGYTF.

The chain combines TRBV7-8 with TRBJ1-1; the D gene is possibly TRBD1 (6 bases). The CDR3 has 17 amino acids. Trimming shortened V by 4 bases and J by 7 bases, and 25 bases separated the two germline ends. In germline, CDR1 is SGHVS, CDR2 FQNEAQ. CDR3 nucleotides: TGTGCCAGCAGCTCACCCCCCTTGGTGGGGGCAGCAGGTGAAGCTTTCTTT. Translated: CASSSPPLVGAAGEAFF. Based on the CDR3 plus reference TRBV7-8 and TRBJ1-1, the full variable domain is GAGVSQSPRYKVAKRGQDVALRCDPISGHVSLFWYQQALGQGPEFLTYFQNEAQLDKSGLPSDRFFAERPEGSVSTLKIQRTQQEDSAVYLCASSSPPLVGAAGEAFFGQGTRLTVV.

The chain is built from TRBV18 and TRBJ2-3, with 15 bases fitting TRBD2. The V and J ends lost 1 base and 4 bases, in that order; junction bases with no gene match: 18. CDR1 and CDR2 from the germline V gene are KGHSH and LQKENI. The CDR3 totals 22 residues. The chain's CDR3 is CASSPRGYGLAGGPTRADTQYF. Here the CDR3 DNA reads TGTGCCAGCTCACCACGCGGTTATGGACTAGCGGGAGGGCCGACCAGGGCAGATACGCAGTATTTT.

Written as DNA, the CDR3 is TGCAGCGCGGGCCGGGACACAAGGCAGTCTGGCTACACCTTC. Residues: CSAGRDTRQSGYTF. The V gene is TRBV29-1, the J gene TRBJ1-2, with TRBD1 as a possible D gene (6 bases). Between the trimmed V and J ends, which lost 7 bases and 7 bases, there was a span of 22 bases. The CDR3 runs to 14 residues. Looked up from germline, CDR1 is SQVTM and CDR2 is ANQGSEA. Supplemented by reference TRBV29-1 and TRBJ1-2, the full variable domain reads SAVISQKPSRDICQRGTSLTIQCQVDSQVTMMFWYRQQPGQSLTLIATANQGSEATYESGFVIDKFPISRPNLTFSTLTVSNMSPEDSSIYLCSAGRDTRQSGYTFGSGTRLTVV.